The 17 T cell receptor beta chains listed next were all sequenced from one sample in a study of blood T cells in healthy people across ages (dated by TCRdb to the mid-2010s). Receptor amplification or capture employed 5' RACE. Sequencing was performed on an Illumina HiSeq 2500. A second PCR of 7 to 11 cycles was run with a J-beta primer mix and a sample-barcoded 5' primer. Using fastp trimming at Q25 and MiXCR clonotype assembly, TCRdb reanalyzed the public sequencing data and kept in-frame beta chains. One record per CDR3 amino acid sequence lists the most common genes and DNA. In this sample the table shows around 780,000 distinct CDR3 sequences, roughly three fifths of which occur a single time. The ten top clones hold 20% to 30% of the sample. The sample comprised blood. All receptors come from a man aged 35-49 years in good health.

This clonotype came up a few times. The junction shows a germline mismatch at one end, possibly a read error. The chain uses TRBV27 and TRBJ2-7, with D hard to call. Germline V lookup: CDR1 MNHEY, CDR2 SMNVEV (reference sequence). CDR3 length equals 14 residues. The CDR3 is CASSVSRSSYEQYF. The CDR3 nucleotides are TGTGCCAGCAGTGTATCGAGGAGCTCCTACGAGCAGTACTTC.

This clonotype was found a few times. This chain uses TRBV29-1 with TRBJ2-7; 10 bases map to TRBD1. After removal of 0 bases from V and 3 bases from J, the junction contained 5 bases not matched to a gene. CDR3 length equals 15 residues. The germline CDR1 and CDR2 sequences are SQVTM and ANQGSEA. CDR3 in amino acids: CSVEDPGDRGYEQYF. As DNA, the CDR3 is TGCAGCGTTGAAGATCCTGGGGACAGGGGCTACGAGCAGTACTTC.

The gene calls are TRBV20-1 and TRBJ1-5; weak D call: TRBD1 (5 bases). CDR1 and CDR2 (germline): DFQATT, SNEGSKA (reference sequence). V was clipped by 5 bases and J by 6 bases, with 14 bases between them. The CDR3 runs 13 residues. CDR3 DNA: TGCAGTGCTTCAACAGGAGCGACTCAGCCCCAGCATTTT. As protein: CSASTGATQPQHF.

This clonotype was counted only a few times. This chain uses TRBV12-3 or TRBV12-4 with TRBJ2-7, with D perhaps being TRBD1 or TRBD2 (5 bases each). The CDR3 loop spans 16 amino acids. The V gene lost 1 base and the J gene lost 0 bases, with 13 bases spanning the gap. Here the CDR3 reads CASSLGFGDHSYEQYF. The CDR3 region has the DNA TGTGCCAGCAGTTTAGGGTTCGGGGACCACTCCTACGAGCAGTACTTC.

The rearrangement uses TRBV6-6 and TRBJ2-5, with no clear D. Trimming took off 7 bases at V and 9 bases at J, with 18 bases between the two ends. The CDR3 loop spans 13 amino acids. Germline CDR1 and CDR2: MNHNY and SVGAGI (reference sequence). The CDR3, as DNA: TGTGCCAGCACCCGATCGGGCGAGCGATCCCAGTACTTC. Its translation: CASTRSGERSQYF.

CDR3 coding DNA: TGTGCCAGCAGTTACTCGGTCGGGGAGCTGTTTTTT. It codes for CASSYSVGELFF. The chain uses TRBV6-2 or TRBV6-3 and TRBJ2-2; D remains ambiguous. V was trimmed by 0 bases and J by 7 bases, leaving 3 bases between them. Looked up from germline, CDR1 is MNHEY and CDR2 is SVGEGT. The CDR3 has 12 amino acids.

J is TRBJ1-5 and V is TRBV2; D gene uncertain. Trimming shortened V by 8 bases and J by 1 base, and 6 bases separated the two germline ends. The germline gives CDR1 SNHLY, CDR2 FYNNEI. This CDR3 contains 12 residues. CDR3 bases: TGTGCCAGCGACGGGAGCAATCAGCCCCAGCATTTT. It is translated as CASDGSNQPQHF.

This chain uses TRBV11-2 with TRBJ2-5; 10 positions agree with TRBD2. There are 14 residues in the CDR3. CDR1 SGHAT and CDR2 FQNNGV come from the germline V gene. Trimming at V came to 5 bases and at J to 6 bases, leaving 6 bases not matched to a gene. This CDR3 is CASSPIAGGQTQYF. The CDR3 DNA reads TGTGCCAGCAGCCCGATAGCGGGAGGCCAGACCCAGTACTTC.

This clonotype was seen more than once but under ten times. V is TRBV20-1 and J is TRBJ1-1; 8 bases align to TRBD1. V was pared by 3 bases and J by 4 bases, with 4 bases of the junction left unmatched. The CDR3 spans 13 residues. The germline V gene encodes CDR1 DFQATT and CDR2 SNEGSKA (reference sequence). The CDR3 DNA reads as TGCAGTGCTAGTGGACAGGGCGGCACTGAAGCTTTCTTT. It translates to CSASGQGGTEAFF.

This clonotype was counted once. The V call is TRBV20-1, the J call TRBJ2-1; 14 bases map to TRBD2. Germline V gene data show CDR1 as DFQATT and CDR2 as SNEGSKA (reference sequence). V trimming: 3 bases; J trimming: 7 bases; junction bases outside the gene matches: 5. This CDR3 spans 15 amino acids. The CDR3: CSARGLAGVGNEQFF. CDR3 coding DNA: TGCAGTGCTAGGGGACTAGCGGGAGTAGGGAATGAGCAGTTCTTC.

The chain recombines TRBV3-1 with TRBJ2-5; D is unresolved. The end of the DNA is better explained by TRBJ2-7, so the J call may be wrong. The CDR3 is 12 residues long. Germline assignment: CDR1 LGHDT and CDR2 YNNKEL (reference sequence). The CDR3 spells CASSHGGHEQYF. Here the CDR3 DNA reads TGTGCCAGCAGCCATGGTGGGCACGAGCAGTACTTC.

The table lists this clonotype with many counts. The gene calls are TRBV6-2 or TRBV6-3 and TRBJ2-7; D is uncertain. CDR3 length equals 14 residues. Germline values: CDR1 MNHEY, CDR2 SVGEGT. Trimming left V 7 bases short and J 0 bases short, with 13 bases between. This CDR3 is CASTLPTASYEQYF. Here the CDR3 DNA reads TGTGCCAGCACCTTACCAACGGCCTCCTACGAGCAGTACTTC.

The table lists this clonotype with a count of one. The chain uses TRBV6-5 and TRBJ2-1; TRBD2 aligns across 13 bases. The CDR3 consists of 15 residues. Trimming at V came to 2 bases and at J to 13 bases, leaving 8 bases not matched to a gene. CDR1 and CDR2 (germline): MNHEY, SVGAGI. The CDR3 DNA reads as TGTGCCAGCAGTTACGAGGGACTAGCGGGACGAGGTCAGTTCTTC. This translates into CASSYEGLAGRGQFF.

The sample holds a few counts of this clonotype. The chain combines TRBV9 with TRBJ1-4; D unresolved. Between the trimmed V and J ends, which lost 3 bases and 8 bases, there was a span of 11 bases. The CDR3 spans 13 residues. Germline V lookup: CDR1 SGDLS, CDR2 YYNGEE. This chain's CDR3 is CASSGRLDEKLFF. CDR3 nucleotides: TGTGCCAGCAGCGGGCGCTTGGACGAAAAACTGTTTTTT.

DNA for the CDR3: TGTGCCAGCAGCTTAAATGGCAGGGGAAGCACAGATACGCAGTATTTT. Translating it yields CASSLNGRGSTDTQYF. The gene calls are TRBV7-3 and TRBJ2-3; a possible D gene is TRBD1 (6 bases). Trimming took off 1 base at V and 0 bases at J, with 11 bases between the two ends. This CDR3 spans 16 amino acids. Germline V lookup: CDR1 SGHTA, CDR2 FQGTGA.

This clonotype was picked up a small number of times. V gene TRBV6-5 combines with J gene TRBJ2-3, with 12 nucleotides matching TRBD2. Germline loops: CDR1 MNHEY, CDR2 SVGAGI. The J segment lost 10 bases and the V segment lost 5 bases, leaving 4 bases of the junction unmatched. This CDR3 spans 13 amino acids. The CDR3 bases are TGTGCCAGCAGTGAACTAGCGGGAGGCTCGCAGTATTTT. Translated, it gives CASSELAGGSQYF.

The CDR3 DNA is TGTGCCAGCAGTGCAGTCGGATACTACGAGCAGTACTTC. Its protein is CASSAVGYYEQYF. The rearrangement uses TRBV25-1 and TRBJ2-7; D unclear. V was cut by 4 bases and J by 3 bases, with 10 bases left in between. Germline CDR1 reads MGHDK; CDR2 reads SYGVNS. The CDR3 loop spans 13 amino acids.